The next 32 T cell receptor beta chains were all read from a single sample in a study of shared clonotypes between healthy human individuals. Positively selected for CCR7, the CD45RO-negative cells used as naive CD8 cells excluded terminally differentiated effector memory CD45RA+ cells. Sequencing was performed with immunoSEQ multiplex PCR; in TCRdb, only in-frame clones are kept and a portion is missing. The sample lists 1.5 million to 2.5 million clones; approximately 94% were seen once. The sequencing input was naive CD8+ T cells sorted from blood. All receptors derive from a man aged 18 to 35 in good health.

This clone occurred once. The chain employs TRBV7-2 and TRBJ1-4, with D tentatively TRBD1 (5 bases). The CDR3 contains 15 residues. The germline CDR1 and CDR2 sequences are SGHTA and FQGNSA. The V end was cut by 2 bases, the J end by 5 bases, with 12 bases between. The CDR3 here is CASSLNPAGNEKLFF. CDR3 nucleotides: TGTGCCAGCAGCTTAAATCCGGCAGGGAATGAAAAACTGTTTTTT.

This CDR3 reads CASEGQDSYEQYF. The CDR3 nucleotides are TGTGCCAGCGAGGGACAGGACTCCTACGAGCAGTACTTC. J is TRBJ2-7 and V is TRBV9, with TRBD1 matching 8 bases. This CDR3 spans 13 amino acids. The germline V gene has CDR1 SGDLS and CDR2 YYNGEE. Germline trimming cut 7 bases from V and 0 bases from J; bases unmatched to any gene: 3.

The chain couples TRBV5-6 to TRBJ1-1; TRBD1 might be the D (5 bases). The germline V gene encodes CDR1 SGHDT and CDR2 YYEEEE. The CDR3 covers 12 residues. Trimming cost V 0 bases and J 9 bases, with 9 bases left between them. CDR3 in DNA: TGTGCCAGCAGCTTGGGGACAATACAAGCTTTCTTT. As protein: CASSLGTIQAFF.

The chain links TRBV2 to TRBJ1-1; D ambiguous. The germline gives CDR1 SNHLY, CDR2 FYNNEI. Trimming removed 2 bases from V and 0 bases from J, with 13 bases in between. The CDR3 loop spans 16 amino acids. The CDR3 spells CASSETDLIMNTEAFF. CDR3 DNA: TGTGCCAGCAGTGAAACGGACCTAATTATGAACACTGAAGCTTTCTTT.

About this clone itself: Additional DNA sequences in this sample encode the identical CDR3. Here the CDR3 reads CASSPTSGGADEQFF. The CDR3, as DNA: TGCGCCAGCAGCCCCACTAGCGGGGGGGCTGATGAGCAGTTCTTC. The rearrangement links TRBV5-1 to TRBJ2-1, with TRBD2 matching over 13 bases. J lost 8 bases, V lost 4 bases, and 6 bases had no gene match. This CDR3 is built from 15 residues. Germline values: CDR1 SGHRS, CDR2 YFSETQ.

This sequence joins TRBV5-4 and TRBJ1-4; TRBD1 might be the D (6 bases). V was clipped by 2 bases and J by 7 bases, with 15 bases between them. Looked up from germline, CDR1 is SGHNT and CDR2 is YYREEE (reference sequence). The CDR3 is 15 amino acids. CDR3 in DNA: TGTGCCAGCAGCTTAGGACAGTCCAACGGTGAAAAACTGTTTTTT. Its translation: CASSLGQSNGEKLFF. The whole variable domain, remainder taken from reference TRBV5-4 and TRBJ1-4, is ETGVTQSPTHLIKTRGQQVTLRCSSQSGHNTVSWYQQALGQGPQFIFQYYREEENGRGNFPPRFSGLQFPNYSSELNVNALELDDSALYLCASSLGQSNGEKLFFGSGTQLSVL.

The genes are TRBV5-4 and TRBJ2-7; no definite D call. CDR1 and CDR2 (germline): SGHNT, YYREEE (reference sequence). The CDR3 runs 12 residues. V shed 3 bases and J shed 5 bases, with 9 bases lying between them. In DNA form, the CDR3 reads TGTGCCAGCAGCTCCGAGACGAACGAGCAGTACTTC. Translating it yields CASSSETNEQYF.

Worth noting for this clone: Other DNA sequences in the same sample also yield this CDR3. J is TRBJ1-5 and V is TRBV27; weak D call: TRBD1 (5 bases). Germline lookup yields CDR1 MNHEY and CDR2 SMNVEV (reference sequence). The CDR3 sequence is 16 residues long. V was shortened by 3 bases and J by 0 bases, with 12 bases between the two germline ends. CDR3 bases: TGTGCCAGCAGTTTGGGGGGTGCCCATAGCAATCAGCCCCAGCATTTT. It is translated as CASSLGGAHSNQPQHF.

The J gene is TRBJ2-1, the V gene TRBV19, with 11 bases matching TRBD2. With V trimmed by 3 bases and J by 0 bases, 7 bases remained unmatched. Germline V gives CDR1 LNHDA, CDR2 SQIVND (reference sequence). The CDR3 covers 18 residues. The CDR3 is CASSIQTSGVSSYNEQFF. The DNA of the CDR3 is TGTGCCAGTAGTATCCAGACTAGCGGGGTGAGCTCCTACAATGAGCAGTTCTTC.

The V gene is TRBV19, the J gene TRBJ2-7; 7 bases fit TRBD1. Germline V gives CDR1 LNHDA, CDR2 SQIVND (reference sequence). This CDR3 contains 15 residues. Trimming took 7 bases from V and 3 from J; bases not matched to a gene: 12. The CDR3: CASTKRDSTVYEQYF. Written as DNA, the CDR3 is TGTGCCAGTACTAAGAGGGACAGCACTGTCTACGAGCAGTACTTC.

J is TRBJ2-7 and V is TRBV30; D perhaps matches TRBD1 (6 bases). V gave up 0 bases and J gave up 1 base, with 10 bases separating them. CDR1 is GTSNPN, CDR2 SVGIG, per germline (reference sequence). There are 14 residues in the CDR3. In DNA, the CDR3 is TGTGCCTGGAGTGTACAGGGACATTCCTACGAGCAGTACTTC. Translating gives CAWSVQGHSYEQYF.

This chain joins TRBV4-3 and TRBJ2-1; 7 nucleotides agree with TRBD2. With V trimmed by 0 bases and J by 3 bases, 5 bases remained unmatched. Germline V gives CDR1 LGHNA, CDR2 YSLEER. CDR3 length equals 16 residues. CDR3 sequence (DNA): TGCGCCAGCAGCCAAGATTGGCGGGAGTTCTACAATGAGCAGTTCTTC. Encoded protein: CASSQDWREFYNEQFF.

The chain employs TRBV5-5 and TRBJ2-5; no reliable D call. The length of the CDR3 is 18 residues. Germline assignment: CDR1 SGHKS and CDR2 YYEKEE (reference sequence). Between the trimmed V and J ends, which lost 2 bases and 1 base, there was a span of 21 bases. The CDR3, as DNA: TGTGCCAGCAGCTTTCTGATCCAAGAGATCCGGGCCCAAGAGACCCAGTACTTC. Protein product: CASSFLIQEIRAQETQYF.

This chain connects TRBV4-3 to TRBJ2-1; possible D gene TRBD2, 7 bases. CDR3 size: 13 residues. Germline CDR1 and CDR2: LGHNA and YSLEER. Trimming removed 4 bases at V and 7 bases at J, with 11 bases between. This CDR3 is CASSLRGANEQFF. The CDR3 nucleotides are TGCGCCAGCAGCCTCCGGGGGGCGAATGAGCAGTTCTTC.

In the case of this clone: Different DNA sequences within this sample yield the same CDR3. The CDR3: CASSQDSSSYEQYF. Written as DNA, the CDR3 is TGCGCCAGCAGCCAAGATAGCTCTTCCTACGAGCAGTACTTC. The J gene is TRBJ2-7, the V gene TRBV4-3; no firm D call. CDR3 size: 14 residues. The germline V and J ends were trimmed by 0 bases and 1 base, with 7 bases remaining between them. Germline CDR1 reads LGHNA; CDR2 reads YSLEER.

V usage is TRBV7-9 and J usage is TRBJ2-7; possible D gene TRBD2, 7 bases. Per germline, CDR1 SEHNR and CDR2 FQNEAQ (reference sequence). This CDR3 is built from 16 residues. The V end was cut by 2 bases, the J end by 2 bases, with 16 bases between. This chain's CDR3 is CASSLFTGGHTYEQYF. For the CDR3, the DNA is TGTGCCAGCAGCTTATTTACGGGGGGCCATACCTACGAGCAGTACTTC.

Turning to this clone: With a much larger clone just one base away, this may be a read error. The sample carries other DNA sequences with the same CDR3. This chain links TRBV4-3 with TRBJ2-5; 8 nucleotides align to TRBD1. Germline V gene lookup returns CDR1 LGHNA and CDR2 YSLEER. The ends lost 3 bases at V and 3 bases at J; junction bases unmatched: 0. The CDR3 has 13 residues. In nucleotides, the CDR3 is TGCGCCAGCAGCCAGGACAGGGAAGAGACCCAGTACTTC. Translation: CASSQDREETQYF.

To note about this clone: The identical CDR3 is also encoded by other nucleotide sequences in the sample. The chain uses TRBV6-6 and TRBJ2-7; D ambiguous. The ends were cut back, 2 bases at V and 3 bases at J, with 11 bases in the middle. CDR3 length: 14 residues. CDR1 and CDR2 from the germline V gene are MNHNY and SVGAGI (reference sequence). The CDR3 here is CASSYAGSSYEQYF. The CDR3 DNA is TGTGCCAGCAGTTACGCCGGGTCGAGCTACGAGCAGTACTTC.

V is TRBV6-5 and J is TRBJ1-2; 8 bases are a match to TRBD1. CDR1 is MNHEY and CDR2 is SVGAGI in the germline V gene. The J segment lost 4 bases and the V segment lost 2 bases, leaving 6 bases of the junction unmatched. CDR3 length: 15 amino acids. The CDR3 DNA reads TGTGCCAGCAGTTACCTCCCGGACAGGGTCTATGGCTACACCTTC. Amino acid sequence: CASSYLPDRVYGYTF.

V usage is TRBV9 and J usage is TRBJ1-6; 7 nucleotides line up with TRBD1. Germline assignment: CDR1 SGDLS and CDR2 YYNGEE. Trimming removed 0 bases from V and 7 bases from J; junction bases left unmatched: 4. This CDR3 comprises 15 residues. The CDR3 sequence is CASSVGQGQNSPLHF. The DNA for the CDR3 is TGTGCCAGCAGCGTAGGACAGGGTCAAAATTCACCCCTCCACTTT.

The chain couples TRBV4-3 to TRBJ2-2; D not resolved. CDR3 length equals 13 residues. Germline CDR1 reads LGHNA; CDR2 reads YSLEER. Trimming shortened V by 3 bases and J by 1 base, and 3 bases separated the two germline ends. Here the CDR3 reads CASSHMNTGELFF. CDR3 in DNA: TGCGCCAGCAGCCACATGAACACCGGGGAGCTGTTTTTT.

The chain carries TRBV15 and TRBJ1-4; D possibly corresponds to TRBD1 (5 bases). This CDR3 has 13 amino acids. V lost 2 bases and J lost 7, with 8 bases in between. CDR1 is LNHNV and CDR2 is YYDKDF in the germline V gene (reference sequence). The CDR3 DNA sequence: TGTGCCACCAGCAGAACGGACACTGAAAAACTGTTTTTT. Translating it yields CATSRTDTEKLFF.

V usage is TRBV6-6 and J usage is TRBJ1-5; D is uncertain. Looked up from germline, CDR1 is MNHNY and CDR2 is SVGAGI (reference sequence). The germline V and J ends were trimmed by 0 bases and 5 bases, with 8 bases remaining between them. This CDR3 is built from 14 residues. CDR3 sequence reads: CASSYSAGDQPQHF. The CDR3 bases are TGTGCCAGCAGTTACTCCGCTGGGGATCAGCCCCAGCATTTT.

This clone has only one observation. The rearrangement joins TRBV7-8 to TRBJ2-5, with D perhaps matching TRBD1 (5 bases). Germline V gene sequence: CDR1 SGHVS, CDR2 FQNEAQ. Trimming pared 1 base from V and 5 bases from J, leaving 14 bases between. CDR3 length: 15 residues. CDR3 protein: CASSLDQGFEETQYF. CDR3 DNA: TGTGCCAGCAGCTTAGACCAGGGTTTCGAGGAGACCCAGTACTTC.

The chain is built from TRBV6-5 and TRBJ2-3; 10 nucleotides line up with TRBD2. This CDR3 is 14 amino acids long. V gave up 7 bases and J gave up 1 base; unmatched junction bases: 2. Germline CDR1 reads MNHEY; CDR2 reads SVGAGI. The CDR3, as DNA: TGTGCCAGCACCGGACTAGCGGGCACAGATACGCAGTATTTT. It translates to CASTGLAGTDTQYF.

This sequence joins TRBV10-2 and TRBJ1-1; D gene unclear. CDR3 length: 11 residues. CDR1 is WSHSY and CDR2 is SAAADI in the germline V gene. The ends were cut back, 8 bases at V and 9 bases at J, with 13 bases in the middle. CDR3 DNA sequence: TGCGCCAGCGGGGATGACCCCAAAGCTTTCTTT. Its translation: CASGDDPKAFF.

This sequence joins TRBV19 and TRBJ2-2, with TRBD1 matching over 11 bases. Losses at the gene ends were 5 bases for V and 6 bases for J; bases not matched to a gene: 5. This CDR3 is 15 amino acids long. The germline V gene encodes CDR1 LNHDA and CDR2 SQIVND (reference sequence). CDR3 loop: CASSGRTGGPGELFF. CDR3 coding DNA: TGTGCCAGTAGTGGGAGGACAGGGGGCCCCGGGGAGCTGTTTTTT. The full variable domain, its missing parts supplied by reference TRBV19 and TRBJ2-2, is DGGITQSPKYLFRKEGQNVTLSCEQNLNHDAMYWYRQDPGQGLRLIYYSQIVNDFQKGDIAEGYSVSREKKESFPLTVTSAQKNPTAFYLCASSGRTGGPGELFFGEGSRLTVL.

This clone was picked up a small number of times. The chain recombines TRBV9 with TRBJ1-1; the match to TRBD1 covers 7 bases. CDR1 SGDLS and CDR2 YYNGEE come from the germline V gene. V shed 3 bases and J 1 base; nucleotides not matched to a gene: 3. The CDR3 runs 14 residues. CDR3 protein: CASSASGGNTEAFF. The CDR3 DNA is TGTGCCAGCAGCGCATCAGGGGGGAACACTGAAGCTTTCTTT.

The J gene is TRBJ2-7, the V gene TRBV6-6, with D perhaps matching TRBD1 (5 bases). The CDR3 loop spans 14 amino acids. The V and J ends lost 3 bases and 3 bases respectively, with 12 bases between them. Per the germline V gene, CDR1 is MNHNY and CDR2 is SVGAGI (reference sequence). The DNA of the CDR3 is TGTGCCAGCAGTTATTTTGGGGCGCGCTACGAGCAGTACTTC. Translation: CASSYFGARYEQYF.

Concerning this clone itself: The junction shows a germline mismatch at one end, possibly a read error. The J gene is TRBJ2-5, the V gene TRBV6-5, with D perhaps assigned TRBD1 or TRBD2 (7 bases each). This CDR3 has 14 residues. Germline V gives CDR1 MNHEY, CDR2 SVGAGI. The CDR3 sequence is CACSGDREGETQYF. Here the CDR3 DNA reads TGTGCCTGCAGTGGCGACAGGGAGGGAGAGACCCAGTACTTC.

The chain recombines TRBV11-2 with TRBJ1-3; D call uncertain. This CDR3 is 15 amino acids long. Germline V gene lookup returns CDR1 SGHAT and CDR2 FQNNGV. The V gene lost 6 bases and the J gene lost 1 base, with 13 bases spanning the gap. CDR3 residues: CASRNEGSSGNTIYF. CDR3 DNA sequence: TGTGCCAGCAGAAATGAAGGGTCATCTGGAAACACCATATATTTT.

The V gene is TRBV6-5, the J gene TRBJ2-7; TRBD2 aligns across 14 bases. Germline values: CDR1 MNHEY, CDR2 SVGAGI. The ends lost 2 bases at V and 5 bases at J; junction bases unmatched: 2. CDR3 length equals 15 residues. CDR3 amino acids: CASSYPTSGGDEQYF. As DNA, the CDR3 is TGTGCCAGCAGTTACCCGACTAGCGGGGGGGACGAGCAGTACTTC.